This T cell receptor (beta chain) was recovered during a study of cytomegalovirus exposure and HLA in healthy donors. Primers: 60 Vbeta forward and 13 Jbeta reverse. Profiled with immunoSEQ multiplex PCR; TCRdb holds only in-frame clones, not every one. The sample records about 110,000 clones, around 76% being singletons. Germline V gene sequence: CDR1 MNHNS, CDR2 SASEGT. This CDR3 is built from 13 residues. V lost 4 bases, J lost 4 bases, and 2 bases stayed unmatched. The clonotype was recovered from a man younger than 45 in good health and CMV-seropositive. Sequenced: PBMCs. The chain recombines TRBV6-1 with TRBJ1-1; 8 positions match TRBD1. The DNA for the CDR3 is TGTGCCAGCAGTGCCACAGGGGGCACTGAAGCTTTCTTT. This sequence encodes CASSATGGTEAFF.